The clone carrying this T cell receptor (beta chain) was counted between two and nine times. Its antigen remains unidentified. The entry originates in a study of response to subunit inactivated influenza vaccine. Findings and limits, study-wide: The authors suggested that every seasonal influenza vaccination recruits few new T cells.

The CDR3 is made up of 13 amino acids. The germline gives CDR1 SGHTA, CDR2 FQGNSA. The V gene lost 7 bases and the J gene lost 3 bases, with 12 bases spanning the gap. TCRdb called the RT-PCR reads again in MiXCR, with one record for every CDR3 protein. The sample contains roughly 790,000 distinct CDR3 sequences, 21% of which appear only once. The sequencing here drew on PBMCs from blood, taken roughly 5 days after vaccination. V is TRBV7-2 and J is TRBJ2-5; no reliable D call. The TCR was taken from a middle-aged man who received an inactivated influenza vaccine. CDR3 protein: CASTTRAEETQYF. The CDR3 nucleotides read TGTGCCAGCACCACCAGAGCAGAAGAGACCCAGTACTTC.